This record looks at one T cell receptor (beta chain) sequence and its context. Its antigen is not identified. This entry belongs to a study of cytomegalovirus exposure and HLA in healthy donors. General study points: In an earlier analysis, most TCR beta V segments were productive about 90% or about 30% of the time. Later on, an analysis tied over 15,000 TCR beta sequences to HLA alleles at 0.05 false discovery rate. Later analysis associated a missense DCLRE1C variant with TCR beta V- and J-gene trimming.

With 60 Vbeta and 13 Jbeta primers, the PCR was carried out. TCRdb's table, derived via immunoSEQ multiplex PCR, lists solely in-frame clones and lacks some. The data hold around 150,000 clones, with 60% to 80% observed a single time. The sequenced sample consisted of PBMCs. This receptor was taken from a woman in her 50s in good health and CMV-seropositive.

The CDR3 loop is CASSLQYGVGEQYF. In DNA form, the CDR3 reads TGTGCCAGCAGCTTGCAATACGGGGTAGGCGAGCAGTACTTC. The chain employs TRBV5-8 and TRBJ2-7, with a weak D call TRBD2 (5 bases). The CDR3 consists of 14 residues. V was shortened by 1 base and J by 6 bases, with 14 bases between the two germline ends. CDR1 SGHTS and CDR2 YDEGEE come from the germline V gene. The whole variable domain, remainder taken from reference TRBV5-8 and TRBJ2-7, is EAGVTQSPTHLIKTRGQQATLRCSPISGHTSVYWYQQALGLGLQFLLWYDEGEERNRGNFPPRFSGRQFPNYSSELNVNALELEDSALYLCASSLQYGVGEQYFGPGTRLTVT.